This TCR beta chain was documented in a study of T cell repertoires in cytomegalovirus infection (dated by TCRdb to the late 2010s). In terms of the full investigation: Alongside well-studied HLA-B-restricted epitopes, the peptide stimulations were aimed at recently identified HLA-C-restricted CMV epitopes, whose presentation resists viral immunomodulation. The HLA type of each donor mattered for the analysis, because public TCR beta signatures pointed to carriage of CMV infection along with the matching HLA type.

Results and caveats for the whole study, not just this receptor: The ex vivo response was dominated by HLA-C-restricted CMV-specific TCR beta clonotypes, which also provided the single most frequent clonotype in two of eight donors. Carriers of CMV infection plus the relevant HLA type were discriminated by the cumulative frequency of public TCR beta family members in the study cohort and in an independent approximately 360-donor cohort.

Sequencer: Illumina HiSeq 1500. The public reads were reanalyzed by TCRdb: fastp trimming at Q25, MiXCR alignment, in-frame beta chains only. Identical CDR3 protein sequences are pooled into one entry, listed with their most common genes and DNA. The sample table records roughly 860,000 distinct CDR3 sequences; about 31% of these occur just once. Together, the top ten hold over 10% of the sample. About this clonotype itself: Its antigen target is currently unknown. No much larger clonotype is one base removed from it; base qualities were not supplied.

V and J are trimmed by 7 bases and 3 bases, and the gene matches miss 12 bases of the junction. The CDR3, cysteine through valine, is 15 amino acids long. The only DNA kept is the CDR3, 45 bases in frame from the first base. The sample's treatment or condition, from its label and the paper: in vitro stimulation with specific CMV peptide epitopes to enrich CMV-specific T cells. This TCR came from a human donor in good health (CMV status not recorded). Some clones in this sample may be carry-over from other donors' samples. The chain couples TRBV12-3 or TRBV12-4 to TRBJ2-7, with 7 central nucleotides matching TRBD2. The sequencing here drew on cultured CD8+ T cells from PBMCs, taken from culture after CMV antigen stimulation. In nucleotides, the sequence is TGTGCCAGCAAACAAACTGGGGGGGGAGGCTACGAGCAGTACGTC. Its amino acids are CASKQTGGGGYEQYV.